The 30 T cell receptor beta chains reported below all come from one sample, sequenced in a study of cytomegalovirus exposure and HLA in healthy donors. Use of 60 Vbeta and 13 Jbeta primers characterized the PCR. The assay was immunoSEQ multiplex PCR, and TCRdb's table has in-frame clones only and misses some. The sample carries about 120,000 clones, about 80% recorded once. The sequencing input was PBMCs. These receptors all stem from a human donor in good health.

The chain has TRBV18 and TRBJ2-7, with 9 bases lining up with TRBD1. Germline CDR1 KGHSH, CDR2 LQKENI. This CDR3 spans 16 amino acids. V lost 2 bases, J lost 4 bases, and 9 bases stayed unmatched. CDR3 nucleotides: TGTGCCAGCTCACCAAGAGGGGACAGGGCTGTTTACGAGCAGTACTTC. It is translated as CASSPRGDRAVYEQYF. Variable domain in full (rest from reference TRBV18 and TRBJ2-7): NAGVMQNPRHLVRRRGQEARLRCSPMKGHSHVYWYRQLPEEGLKFMVYLQKENIIDESGMPKERFSAEFPKEGPSILRIQQVVRGDSAAYFCASSPRGDRAVYEQYFGPGTRLTVT.

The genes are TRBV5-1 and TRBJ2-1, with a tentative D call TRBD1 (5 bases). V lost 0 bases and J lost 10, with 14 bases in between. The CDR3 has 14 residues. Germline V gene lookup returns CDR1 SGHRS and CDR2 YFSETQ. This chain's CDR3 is CASSLDGPAGEQFF. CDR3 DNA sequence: TGCGCCAGCAGCTTGGACGGGCCGGCAGGGGAGCAGTTCTTC.

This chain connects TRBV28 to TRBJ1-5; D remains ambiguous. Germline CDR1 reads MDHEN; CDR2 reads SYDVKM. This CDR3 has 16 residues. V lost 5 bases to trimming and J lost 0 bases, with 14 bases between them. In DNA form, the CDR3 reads TGTGCCAGCAGTCCTGGGAGTTATTATAGCAATCAGCCCCAGCATTTT. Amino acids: CASSPGSYYSNQPQHF. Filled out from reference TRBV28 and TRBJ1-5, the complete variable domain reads DVKVTQSSRYLVKRTGEKVFLECVQDMDHENMFWYRQDPGLGLRLIYFSYDVKMKEKGDIPEGYSVSREKKERFSLILESASTNQTSMYLCASSPGSYYSNQPQHFGDGTRLSIL.

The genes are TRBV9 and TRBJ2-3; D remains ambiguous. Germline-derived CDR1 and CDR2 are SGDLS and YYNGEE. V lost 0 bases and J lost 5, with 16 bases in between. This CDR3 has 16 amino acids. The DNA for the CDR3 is TGTGCCAGCAGCGTAGAACTCGCCGCAATTGTAGATACGCAGTATTTT. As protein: CASSVELAAIVDTQYF.

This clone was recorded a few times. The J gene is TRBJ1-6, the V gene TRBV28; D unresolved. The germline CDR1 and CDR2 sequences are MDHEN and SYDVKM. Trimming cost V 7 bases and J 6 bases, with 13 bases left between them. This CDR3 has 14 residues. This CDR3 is CASIGGLSNSPLHF. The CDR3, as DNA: TGTGCCAGCATAGGAGGACTGTCTAATTCACCCCTCCACTTT.

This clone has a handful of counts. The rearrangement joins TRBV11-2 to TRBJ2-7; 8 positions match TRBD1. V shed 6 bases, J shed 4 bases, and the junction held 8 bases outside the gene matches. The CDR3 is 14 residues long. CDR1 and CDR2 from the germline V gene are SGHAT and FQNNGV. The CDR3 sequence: CASRQTGAVYEQYF. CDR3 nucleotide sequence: TGTGCCAGCAGGCAGACAGGGGCGGTTTACGAGCAGTACTTC.

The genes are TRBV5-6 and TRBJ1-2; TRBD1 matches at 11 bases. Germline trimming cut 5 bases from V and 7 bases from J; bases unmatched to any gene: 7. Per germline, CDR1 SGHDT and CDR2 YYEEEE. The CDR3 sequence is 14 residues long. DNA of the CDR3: TGTGCCAGCAGAACCGGACAGGGGGCGGGTGGCTACACCTTC. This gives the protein CASRTGQGAGGYTF.

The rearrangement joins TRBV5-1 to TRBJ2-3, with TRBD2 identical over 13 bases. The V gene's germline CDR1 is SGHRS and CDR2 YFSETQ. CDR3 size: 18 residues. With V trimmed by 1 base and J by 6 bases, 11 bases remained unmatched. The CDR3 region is CASSLPGLAGVRGDTQYF. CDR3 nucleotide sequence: TGCGCCAGCAGCTTGCCCGGACTAGCGGGAGTGCGGGGGGATACGCAGTATTTT.

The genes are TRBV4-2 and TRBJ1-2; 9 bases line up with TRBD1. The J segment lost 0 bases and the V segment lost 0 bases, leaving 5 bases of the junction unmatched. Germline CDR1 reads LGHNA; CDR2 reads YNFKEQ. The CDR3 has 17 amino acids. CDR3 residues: CASSQEIQGASNYGYTF. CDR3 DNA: TGTGCCAGCAGCCAAGAGATACAGGGGGCGTCTAACTATGGCTACACCTTC.

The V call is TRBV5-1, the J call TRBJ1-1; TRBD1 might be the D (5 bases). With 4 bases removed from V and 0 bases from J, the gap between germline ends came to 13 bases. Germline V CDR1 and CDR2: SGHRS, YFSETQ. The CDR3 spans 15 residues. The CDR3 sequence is CASSANTGVNTEAFF. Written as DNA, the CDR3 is TGCGCCAGCAGCGCGAACACAGGCGTGAACACTGAAGCTTTCTTT. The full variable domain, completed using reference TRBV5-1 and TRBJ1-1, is KAGVTQTPRYLIKTRGQQVTLSCSPISGHRSVSWYQQTPGQGLQFLFEYFSETQRNKGNFPGRFSGRQFSNSRSEMNVSTLELGDSALYLCASSANTGVNTEAFFGQGTRLTVV.

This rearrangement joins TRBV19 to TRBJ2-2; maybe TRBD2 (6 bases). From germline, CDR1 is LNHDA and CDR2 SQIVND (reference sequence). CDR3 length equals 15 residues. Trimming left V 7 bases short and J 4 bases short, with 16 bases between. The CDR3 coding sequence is TGTGCCAGTACTCCGGAGGGCCGCGTCACCGGGGAGCTGTTTTTT. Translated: CASTPEGRVTGELFF. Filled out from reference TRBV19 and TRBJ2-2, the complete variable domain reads DGGITQSPKYLFRKEGQNVTLSCEQNLNHDAMYWYRQDPGQGLRLIYYSQIVNDFQKGDIAEGYSVSREKKESFPLTVTSAQKNPTAFYLCASTPEGRVTGELFFGEGSRLTVL.

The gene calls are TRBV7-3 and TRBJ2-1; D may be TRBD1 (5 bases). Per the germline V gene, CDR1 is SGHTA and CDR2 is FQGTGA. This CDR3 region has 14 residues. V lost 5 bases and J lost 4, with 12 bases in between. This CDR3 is CASSPDSRYNEQFF. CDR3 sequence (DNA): TGTGCCAGCAGCCCCGACAGTCGTTACAATGAGCAGTTCTTC.

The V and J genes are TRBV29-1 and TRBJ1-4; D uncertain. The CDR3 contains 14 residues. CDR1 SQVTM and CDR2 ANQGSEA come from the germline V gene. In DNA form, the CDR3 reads TGCAGAGTGGATGCAGGCAGGCTGAATGAAAAACTGTTTTTT. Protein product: CRVDAGRLNEKLFF.

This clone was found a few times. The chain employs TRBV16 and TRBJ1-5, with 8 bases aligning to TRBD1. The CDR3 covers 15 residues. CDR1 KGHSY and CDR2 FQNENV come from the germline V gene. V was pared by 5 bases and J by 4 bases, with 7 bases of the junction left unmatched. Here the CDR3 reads CASSLPGGGNQPQHF. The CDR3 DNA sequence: TGTGCCAGCAGCTTACCAGGGGGCGGAAATCAGCCCCAGCATTTT.

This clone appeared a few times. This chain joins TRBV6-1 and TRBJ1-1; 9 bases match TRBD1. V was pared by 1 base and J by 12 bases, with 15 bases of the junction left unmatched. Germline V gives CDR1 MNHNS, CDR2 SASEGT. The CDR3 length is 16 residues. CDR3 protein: CASSEGGIRDRAITFF. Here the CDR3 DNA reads TGTGCCAGCAGTGAAGGGGGGATTCGGGACAGGGCTATTACTTTCTTT.

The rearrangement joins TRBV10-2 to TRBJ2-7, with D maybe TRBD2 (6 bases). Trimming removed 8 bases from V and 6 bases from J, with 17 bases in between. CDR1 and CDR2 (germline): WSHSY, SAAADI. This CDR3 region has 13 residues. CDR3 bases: TGCGCCAGCTCCCCGAGGGAGGAACGCGAGCAGTACTTC. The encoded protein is CASSPREEREQYF.

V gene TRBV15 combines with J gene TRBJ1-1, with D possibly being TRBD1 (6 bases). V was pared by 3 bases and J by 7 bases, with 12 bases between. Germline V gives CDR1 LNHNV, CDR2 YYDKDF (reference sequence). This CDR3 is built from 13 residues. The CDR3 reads CATSRTGFGEAFF. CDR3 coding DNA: TGTGCCACCAGCAGGACAGGATTCGGTGAAGCTTTCTTT.

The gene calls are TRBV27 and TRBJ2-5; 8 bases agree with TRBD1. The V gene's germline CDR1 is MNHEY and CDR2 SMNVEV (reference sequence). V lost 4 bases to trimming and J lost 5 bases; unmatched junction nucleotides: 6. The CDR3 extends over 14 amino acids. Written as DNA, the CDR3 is TGTGCCAGCAGTTCCCCCGGACAGGGTGAGACCCAGTACTTC. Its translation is CASSSPGQGETQYF.

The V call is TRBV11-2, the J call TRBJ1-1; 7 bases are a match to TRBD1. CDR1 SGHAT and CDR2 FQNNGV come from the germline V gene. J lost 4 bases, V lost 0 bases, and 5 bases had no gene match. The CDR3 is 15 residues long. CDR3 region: CASSLEGGEGTEAFF. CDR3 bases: TGTGCCAGCAGCTTAGAAGGGGGCGAGGGCACTGAAGCTTTCTTT. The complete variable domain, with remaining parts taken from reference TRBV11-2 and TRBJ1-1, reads EAGVAQSPRYKIIEKRQSVAFWCNPISGHATLYWYQQILGQGPKLLIQFQNNGVVDDSQLPKDRFSAERLKGVDSTLKIQPAKLEDSAVYLCASSLEGGEGTEAFFGQGTRLTVV.

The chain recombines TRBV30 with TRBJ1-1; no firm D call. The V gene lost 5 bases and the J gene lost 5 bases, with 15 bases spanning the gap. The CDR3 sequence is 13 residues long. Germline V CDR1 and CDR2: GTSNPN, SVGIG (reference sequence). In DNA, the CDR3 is TGTGCCTGGCAAAGAAAGGGAGGGACTGAAGCTTTCTTT. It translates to CAWQRKGGTEAFF.

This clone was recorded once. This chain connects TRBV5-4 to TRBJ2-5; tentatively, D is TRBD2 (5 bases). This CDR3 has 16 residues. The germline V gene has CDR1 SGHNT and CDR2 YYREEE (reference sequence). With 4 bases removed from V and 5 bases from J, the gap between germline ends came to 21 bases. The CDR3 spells CASSPDLPGLRETQYF. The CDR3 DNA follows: TGTGCCAGCAGCCCGGACCTTCCGGGGTTACGGGAGACCCAGTACTTC.

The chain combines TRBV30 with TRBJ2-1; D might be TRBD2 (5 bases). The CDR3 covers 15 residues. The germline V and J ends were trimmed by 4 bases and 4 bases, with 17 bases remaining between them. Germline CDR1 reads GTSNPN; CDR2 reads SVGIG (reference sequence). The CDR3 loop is CAWIPRTPGYNEQFF. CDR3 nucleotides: TGTGCCTGGATCCCTCGGACTCCGGGGTACAATGAGCAGTTCTTC.

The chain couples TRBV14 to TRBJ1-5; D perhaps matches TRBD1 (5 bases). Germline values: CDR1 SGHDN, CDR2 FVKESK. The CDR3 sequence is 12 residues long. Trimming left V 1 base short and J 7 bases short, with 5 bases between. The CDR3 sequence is CASSQAGQPQHF. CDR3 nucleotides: TGTGCCAGCAGCCAAGCAGGGCAGCCCCAGCATTTT.

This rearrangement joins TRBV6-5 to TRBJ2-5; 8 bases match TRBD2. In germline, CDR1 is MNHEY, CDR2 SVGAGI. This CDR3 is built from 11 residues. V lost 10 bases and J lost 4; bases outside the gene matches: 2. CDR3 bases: TGTGCCACTCGGGGGGGAGAGACCCAGTACTTC. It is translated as CATRGGETQYF.

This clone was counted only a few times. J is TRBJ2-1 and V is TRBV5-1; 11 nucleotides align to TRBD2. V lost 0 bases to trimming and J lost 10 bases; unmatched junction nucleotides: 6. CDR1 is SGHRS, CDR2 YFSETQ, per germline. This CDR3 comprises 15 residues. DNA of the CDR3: TGCGCCAGCAGCTTGGGACTAGCGGGATTGAGAGAGCAGTTCTTC. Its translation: CASSLGLAGLREQFF.

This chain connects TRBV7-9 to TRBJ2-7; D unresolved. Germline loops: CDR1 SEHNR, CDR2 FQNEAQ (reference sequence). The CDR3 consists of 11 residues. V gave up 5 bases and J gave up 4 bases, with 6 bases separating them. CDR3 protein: CASSQQYEQYF. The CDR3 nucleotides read TGTGCCAGCAGCCAACAGTACGAGCAGTACTTC. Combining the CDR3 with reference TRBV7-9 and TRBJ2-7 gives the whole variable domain DTGVSQNPRHKITKRGQNVTFRCDPISEHNRLYWYRQTLGQGPEFLTYFQNEAQLEKSRLLSDRFSAERPKGSFSTLEIQRTEQGDSAMYLCASSQQYEQYFGPGTRLTVT.

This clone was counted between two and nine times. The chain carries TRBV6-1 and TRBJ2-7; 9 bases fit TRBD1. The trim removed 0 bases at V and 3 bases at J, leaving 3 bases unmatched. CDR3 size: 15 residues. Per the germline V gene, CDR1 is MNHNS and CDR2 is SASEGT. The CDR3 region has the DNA TGTGCCAGCAGTGAAGCGCCGGGACAGGGCTACGAGCAGTACTTC. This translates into CASSEAPGQGYEQYF.

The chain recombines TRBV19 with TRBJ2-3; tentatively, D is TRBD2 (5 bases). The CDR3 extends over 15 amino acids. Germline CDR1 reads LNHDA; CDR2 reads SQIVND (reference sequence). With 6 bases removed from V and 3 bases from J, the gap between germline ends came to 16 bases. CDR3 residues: CASRPREMGTDTQYF. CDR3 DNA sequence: TGTGCCAGTAGACCCCGGGAAATGGGAACAGATACGCAGTATTTT.

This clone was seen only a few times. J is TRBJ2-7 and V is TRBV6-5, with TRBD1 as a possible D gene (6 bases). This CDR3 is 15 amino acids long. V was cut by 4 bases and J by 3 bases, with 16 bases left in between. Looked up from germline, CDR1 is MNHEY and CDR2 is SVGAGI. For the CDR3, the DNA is TGTGCCAGCAGTTCTAACAGGGTCAAAATCTACGAGCAGTACTTC. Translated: CASSSNRVKIYEQYF.

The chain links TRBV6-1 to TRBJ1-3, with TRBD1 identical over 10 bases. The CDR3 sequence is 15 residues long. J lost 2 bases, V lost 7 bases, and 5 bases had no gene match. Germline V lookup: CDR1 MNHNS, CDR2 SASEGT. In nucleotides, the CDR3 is TGTGCCAGCATCAAAGGACAGGGGGCTGGAAACACCATATATTTT. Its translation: CASIKGQGAGNTIYF.